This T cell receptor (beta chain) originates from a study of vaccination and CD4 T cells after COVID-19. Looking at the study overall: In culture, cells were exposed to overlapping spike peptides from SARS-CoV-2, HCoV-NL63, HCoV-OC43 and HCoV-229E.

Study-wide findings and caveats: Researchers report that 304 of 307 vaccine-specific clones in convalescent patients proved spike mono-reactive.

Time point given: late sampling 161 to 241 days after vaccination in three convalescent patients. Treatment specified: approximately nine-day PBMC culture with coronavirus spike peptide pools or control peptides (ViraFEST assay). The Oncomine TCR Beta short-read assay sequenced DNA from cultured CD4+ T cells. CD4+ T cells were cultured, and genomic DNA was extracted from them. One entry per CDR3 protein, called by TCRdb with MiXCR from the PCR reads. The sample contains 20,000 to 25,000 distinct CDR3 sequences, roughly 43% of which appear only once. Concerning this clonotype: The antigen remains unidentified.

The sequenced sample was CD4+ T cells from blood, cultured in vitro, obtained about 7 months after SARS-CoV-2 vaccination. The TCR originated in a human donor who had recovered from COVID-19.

The CDR3 is CASSPRTSGNPTDTQYF. The CDR3 DNA sequence: TGTGCCAGCAGCCCCCGGACTAGCGGCAACCCCACAGATACGCAGTATTTT. This sequence joins TRBV7-9 and TRBJ2-3; TRBD2 agrees at 10 bases. The V gene's germline CDR1 is SEHNR and CDR2 FQNEAQ (reference sequence). The CDR3 length is 17 residues. With V trimmed by 5 bases and J by 2 bases, 10 bases remained unmatched.